These T cell receptor beta chains were read from a single sample in a study of tumor-infiltrating lymphocytes in primary liver carcinoma. TCRdb redid the calling of the multiplex PCR reads with MiXCR, one entry per CDR3 protein. This table holds around 40,000 distinct CDR3 sequences, around 66% found once. Specimen: liver tumor tissue from sampling region 2. These receptors all come from a man aged 35 to 55 with primary liver carcinoma and hepatitis B virus infection. Both conserved end residues are part of each CDR3. A D gene is named only where the DNA matches it firmly. Size tells how often a clone was seen (once, few, many) or the class of an expanded clone, and some rows leave it out.

d_call: TRBD1
j_call: TRBJ1-1
v_call: TRBV28
clone_size: many
cdr3_aa: CAIRQGTNTEAFF
cdr3_nt: TGTGCCATACGACAGGGGACGAACACTGAAGCTTTCTTT

d_call: TRBD2
j_call: TRBJ2-7
v_call: TRBV5-1
clone_size: many
cdr3_aa: CASSLDRGSGRFLPEQYF
cdr3_nt: TGCGCCAGCAGCTTGGATCGTGGTAGCGGGAGATTCCTCCCCGAGCAGTACTTC

d_call: -
j_call: TRBJ2-1
v_call: TRBV11-3
clone_size: -
cdr3_aa: CSSSSNANEQFF
cdr3_nt: TGTTCCAGCAGCTCAAATGCCAATGAACAGTTCTTC

d_call: -
j_call: TRBJ1-1
v_call: TRBV19
clone_size: few
cdr3_aa: CASSLAGGEGNTEAFF
cdr3_nt: TGTGCCAGTAGTCTGGCCGGCGGGGAGGGGAACACTGAAGCTTTCTTT

d_call: TRBD2
j_call: TRBJ2-2
v_call: TRBV3-1
clone_size: -
cdr3_aa: CASSQDVLAGMTGELFF
cdr3_nt: TGTGCCAGCAGCCAAGATGTCCTAGCGGGTATGACCGGGGAGCTGTTTTTT

d_call: TRBD1
j_call: TRBJ2-1
v_call: TRBV7-8
clone_size: -
cdr3_aa: CGSSPNRDRGPYNEQFF
cdr3_nt: TGTGGCAGCAGCCCGAACCGGGACAGGGGACCCTACAATGAGCAGTTCTTC

d_call: -
j_call: TRBJ2-3
v_call: TRBV14
clone_size: medium-sized
cdr3_aa: CASSQDSGLNTDTQYF
cdr3_nt: TGTGCCAGCAGCCAAGATTCAGGACTCAACACAGATACGCAGTATTTT

d_call: -
j_call: TRBJ2-5
v_call: TRBV7-8
clone_size: few
cdr3_aa: CASSWGRGQETQYF
cdr3_nt: TGTGCCAGCAGCTGGGGTAGAGGCCAAGAGACCCAGTACTTC

d_call: -
j_call: TRBJ2-7
v_call: TRBV5-1
clone_size: -
cdr3_aa: CASSSAGSGPYEHYF
cdr3_nt: TGCGCCAGCAGCTCCGCCGGGAGTGGACCCTACGAGCACTACTTC

d_call: -
j_call: TRBJ2-1
v_call: TRBV4-3
clone_size: -
cdr3_aa: CASSQGTWGRYYEQFF
cdr3_nt: TGCGCCAGCAGCCAAGGAACCTGGGGGAGGTACTATGAGCAGTTCTTC

d_call: TRBD2
j_call: TRBJ2-3
v_call: TRBV11-2
clone_size: medium-sized
cdr3_aa: CASSSGLAGFADTQYF
cdr3_nt: TGTGCCAGCAGCTCGGGACTAGCGGGCTTCGCAGATACGCAGTATTTT

d_call: -
j_call: TRBJ1-1
v_call: TRBV14
clone_size: -
cdr3_aa: CAISQDQDPYPASF
cdr3_nt: TGTGCCATCAGCCAAGATCAGGACCCTTACCCAGCTTCCTTT

d_call: -
j_call: TRBJ2-5
v_call: TRBV5-5
clone_size: -
cdr3_aa: CVSSLGLIGTEYQETQYF
cdr3_nt: TGTGTCAGCAGCCTGGGGTTGATCGGGACGGAGTACCAAGAGACCCAGTATTTC

d_call: TRBD2
j_call: TRBJ2-1
v_call: TRBV11-2
clone_size: -
cdr3_aa: CASNRGLAGGDKQFF
cdr3_nt: TGTGCCAGCAACCGGGGACTAGCGGGAGGGGATAAGCAGTTCTTC

d_call: -
j_call: TRBJ2-1
v_call: TRBV30
clone_size: -
cdr3_aa: CVWSRPVSESYNEQFF
cdr3_nt: TGTGTCTGGAGCCGGCCGGTGTCTGAGTCCTATAATGAGCAGTTCTTC

d_call: -
j_call: TRBJ2-3
v_call: TRBV11-3
clone_size: -
cdr3_aa: CAISSNTDTQYF
cdr3_nt: TGTGCCATCAGCAGCAATACAGATACGCAGTATTTT

d_call: -
j_call: TRBJ1-4
v_call: TRBV7-9
clone_size: -
cdr3_aa: CTSSYKAPYEKLFF
cdr3_nt: TGTACCAGCAGCTATAAGGCCCCATATGAAAAACTGTTTTTT

d_call: -
j_call: TRBJ1-2
v_call: TRBV5-4
clone_size: many
cdr3_aa: CASSLGLGGGPQGGQGYTF
cdr3_nt: TGTGCCAGCAGCTTGGGTCTCGGTGGGGGACCCCAGGGCGGGCAGGGCTACACCTTC